The 19 T cell receptor beta chains below were found in one sample sequenced in a study of cytomegalovirus exposure and HLA in healthy donors. 60 Vbeta and 13 Jbeta primers were used in PCR. TCRdb's copy holds only in-frame clones and misses some; the assay was immunoSEQ multiplex PCR. The sample lists some 180,000 clones, 79% occurring once. Sequencing was done on a sample of PBMCs. These TCRs come from a woman in her twenties or thirties in good health and CMV-seropositive.

This chain joins TRBV5-1 and TRBJ1-1; the D gene is possibly TRBD1 (5 bases). Trimming cost V 3 bases and J 4 bases, with 13 bases left between them. The CDR3 sequence is 14 residues long. The germline V gene has CDR1 SGHRS and CDR2 YFSETQ. This CDR3 reads CASSSMTEGTEAFF. The DNA of the CDR3 is TGCGCCAGCAGCTCAATGACAGAAGGCACTGAAGCTTTCTTT. The full variable domain, in which reference TRBV5-1 and TRBJ1-1 provide the parts outside the CDR3, is KAGVTQTPRYLIKTRGQQVTLSCSPISGHRSVSWYQQTPGQGLQFLFEYFSETQRNKGNFPGRFSGRQFSNSRSEMNVSTLELGDSALYLCASSSMTEGTEAFFGQGTRLTVV.

The V and J genes are TRBV10-2 and TRBJ2-5; D call uncertain. V was pared by 3 bases and J by 2 bases, with 16 bases between. The CDR3 has 16 residues. Germline assignment: CDR1 WSHSY and CDR2 SAAADI. CDR3 DNA sequence: TGCGCCAGCAGTGACCCAGTGAGGCCTGAGCAAGAGACCCAGTACTTC. Translated, it gives CASSDPVRPEQETQYF.

The chain uses TRBV27 and TRBJ2-1; 10 nucleotides agree with TRBD1. CDR3 size: 13 residues. Germline loops: CDR1 MNHEY, CDR2 SMNVEV (reference sequence). V lost 6 bases and J lost 10; bases outside the gene matches: 6. CDR3 amino acids: CASSYGTGEEQFF. The CDR3 DNA follows: TGTGCCAGCAGCTACGGGACAGGGGAGGAGCAGTTCTTC.

The chain is built from TRBV10-3 and TRBJ2-1; 10 positions agree with TRBD2. Looked up from germline, CDR1 is ENHRY and CDR2 is SYGVKD. The CDR3 covers 16 residues. The junction had 4 bases not matched to a gene; V was cut back by 3 bases and J by 2 bases. CDR3 DNA sequence: TGTGCCATCAGTGACCGGACTAGCGGTACCTACAATGAGCAGTTCTTC. Amino acid sequence: CAISDRTSGTYNEQFF.

The chain links TRBV4-2 to TRBJ2-7, with D possibly matching TRBD2 (6 bases). Per germline, CDR1 LGHNA and CDR2 YNFKEQ. Trimming cost V 2 bases and J 0 bases, with 14 bases left between them. The CDR3 is 16 residues long. The CDR3 nucleotides read TGTGCCAGCAGCCAACCGGGCGGGGCCAGCTCCTACGAGCAGTACTTC. This sequence encodes CASSQPGGASSYEQYF.

This clone came up a few times. This chain links TRBV10-3 with TRBJ2-1; no clear D. Germline CDR1 and CDR2: ENHRY and SYGVKD. Trimming cost V 0 bases and J 7 bases, with 7 bases left between them. The CDR3 runs to 13 residues. The CDR3 here is CAISESDRNEQFF. In nucleotides, the CDR3 is TGTGCCATCAGTGAGTCAGATCGGAATGAGCAGTTCTTC.

This rearrangement joins TRBV11-2 to TRBJ1-2; D possibly corresponds to TRBD1 (6 bases). The CDR3 runs 13 residues. V was trimmed by 5 bases and J by 4 bases, leaving 11 bases between them. Germline loops: CDR1 SGHAT, CDR2 FQNNGV. The CDR3 DNA is TGTGCCAGCAGCCTGGGGGCAGTCTATGGCTACACCTTC. Its translation is CASSLGAVYGYTF.

This clone was seen a handful of times. This chain uses TRBV19 with TRBJ2-3; D unresolved. This CDR3 comprises 15 residues. The V gene lost 4 bases and the J gene lost 6 bases, with 17 bases spanning the gap. CDR1 and CDR2 (germline): LNHDA, SQIVND (reference sequence). The CDR3 sequence: CASSTTPSGTDTQYF. Here the CDR3 DNA reads TGTGCCAGTAGTACAACCCCTTCAGGAACGGATACGCAGTATTTT.

This chain connects TRBV19 to TRBJ1-2; 9 nucleotides match TRBD1. The CDR3 consists of 13 residues. The V gene end was trimmed by 6 bases and the J gene end by 8 bases; junction bases not matched to a gene: 7. The germline V gene has CDR1 LNHDA and CDR2 SQIVND (reference sequence). CDR3 residues: CASSPTGGAGYTF. The CDR3 DNA is TGTGCCAGTAGCCCGACAGGGGGAGCGGGCTACACCTTC. Variable domain in full (rest from reference TRBV19 and TRBJ1-2): DGGITQSPKYLFRKEGQNVTLSCEQNLNHDAMYWYRQDPGQGLRLIYYSQIVNDFQKGDIAEGYSVSREKKESFPLTVTSAQKNPTAFYLCASSPTGGAGYTFGSGTRLTVV.

This clone has just a few counts. The CDR3 is CASSQGTIGGAHGYTF. CDR3 sequence (DNA): TGCGCCAGCAGCCAGGGAACCATCGGGGGGGCTCATGGCTACACCTTC. V gene TRBV4-3 combines with J gene TRBJ1-2; D possibly corresponds to TRBD1 (6 bases). Germline V lookup: CDR1 LGHNA, CDR2 YSLEER. V lost 3 bases to trimming and J lost 6 bases, with 20 bases between them. The CDR3 sequence is 16 residues long.

The V and J genes are TRBV6-5 and TRBJ2-1; TRBD1 agrees at 9 bases. Germline V gives CDR1 MNHEY, CDR2 SVGAGI. CDR3 size: 13 residues. V lost 4 bases, J lost 7 bases, and 2 bases stayed unmatched. The CDR3: CASSLDRGNEQFF. The CDR3 DNA is TGTGCCAGCAGTTTGGACAGGGGAAATGAGCAGTTCTTC.

J is TRBJ2-2 and V is TRBV7-2; 10 bases agree with TRBD2. The CDR3 sequence is 19 residues long. The junction had 12 bases not matched to a gene; V was cut back by 0 bases and J by 5 bases. Germline CDR1 is SGHTA and CDR2 is FQGNSA. CDR3 sequence reads: CASSLAPSLAGEGTGELFF. The CDR3, as DNA: TGTGCCAGCAGCTTAGCCCCTTCTCTAGCGGGAGAAGGAACCGGGGAGCTGTTTTTT.

This clone was detected a few times. The chain joins TRBV2 to TRBJ2-7, with a tentative D call TRBD1 (8 bases). Trimming stripped 4 bases from V and 4 bases from J, with 14 bases between. The CDR3 consists of 14 residues. Per the germline V gene, CDR1 is SNHLY and CDR2 is FYNNEI. CDR3 sequence reads: CASSVIQGGYEQYF. CDR3 sequence (DNA): TGTGCCAGCAGTGTAATACAGGGGGGGTACGAGCAGTACTTC.

The chain carries TRBV10-3 and TRBJ1-1; D might be TRBD1 (5 bases). The V and J ends lost 0 bases and 8 bases respectively, with 13 bases between them. CDR3 length: 14 residues. Germline V gene lookup returns CDR1 ENHRY and CDR2 SYGVKD. DNA for the CDR3: TGTGCCATCAGTGAGTCGTTCGGGGGTAGCGAAGCTTTCTTT. Its translation: CAISESFGGSEAFF.

This chain connects TRBV5-8 to TRBJ1-2; D unresolved. Germline lookup yields CDR1 SGHTS and CDR2 YDEGEE. V gave up 3 bases and J gave up 3 bases, with 15 bases separating them. The CDR3 is 15 amino acids. CDR3 sequence: CASSSSSRAYYGYTF. As DNA, the CDR3 is TGTGCCAGCAGCTCTTCATCGAGGGCCTACTATGGCTACACCTTC.

The J gene is TRBJ1-1, the V gene TRBV7-9; 11 bases agree with TRBD1. CDR1 and CDR2 from the germline V gene are SEHNR and FQNEAQ (reference sequence). The CDR3 spans 16 residues. The trim removed 3 bases at V and 5 bases at J, leaving 8 bases unmatched. The CDR3 loop is CASSFLGQGANTEAFF. The CDR3 DNA reads as TGTGCCAGCAGCTTCCTCGGACAGGGGGCGAATACTGAAGCTTTCTTT.

The chain carries TRBV7-2 and TRBJ2-3; 8 bases are a match to TRBD2. The CDR3 is 15 amino acids. V was clipped by 3 bases and J by 7 bases; unmatched bases: 9. CDR1 SGHTA and CDR2 FQGNSA come from the germline V gene. CDR3 coding DNA: TGTGCCAGCAGCTTCCAGCGGGGGCCGGGAAATACGCAGTATTTT. It codes for CASSFQRGPGNTQYF.

The chain employs TRBV29-1 and TRBJ2-1, with D tentatively TRBD2 (5 bases). Between the trimmed V and J ends, which lost 4 bases and 8 bases, there was a span of 15 bases. Looked up from germline, CDR1 is SQVTM and CDR2 is ANQGSEA. The CDR3 runs to 13 residues. CDR3 in DNA: TGCAGCGTTGTGGGAGTGAGAAGGCATGAGCAGTTCTTC. Encoded protein: CSVVGVRRHEQFF.

The J gene is TRBJ2-5, the V gene TRBV11-3, with D perhaps matching TRBD2 (6 bases). The CDR3 spans 17 residues. The V gene's germline CDR1 is SGHNT and CDR2 YENEEA. V shed 2 bases and J shed 0 bases, with 16 bases lying between them. This CDR3 reads CASSLFYGGRDQETQYF. CDR3 DNA sequence: TGTGCCAGCAGCTTATTTTACGGGGGTAGAGACCAAGAGACCCAGTACTTC.